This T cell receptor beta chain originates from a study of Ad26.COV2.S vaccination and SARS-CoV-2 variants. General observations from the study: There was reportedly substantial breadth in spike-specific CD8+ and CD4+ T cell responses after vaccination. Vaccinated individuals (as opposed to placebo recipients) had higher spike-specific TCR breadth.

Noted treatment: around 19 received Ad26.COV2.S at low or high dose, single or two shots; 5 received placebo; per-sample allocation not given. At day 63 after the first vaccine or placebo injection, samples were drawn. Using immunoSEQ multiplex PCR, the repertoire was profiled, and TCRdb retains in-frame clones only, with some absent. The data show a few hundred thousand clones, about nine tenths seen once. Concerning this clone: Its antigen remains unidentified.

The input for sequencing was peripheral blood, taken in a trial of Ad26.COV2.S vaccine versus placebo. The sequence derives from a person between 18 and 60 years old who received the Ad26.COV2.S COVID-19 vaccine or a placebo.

The CDR3 coding sequence is TGTGCCAGTACAAGGGCCGGAAACTTGGAAGGCTACACCTTC. This encodes CASTRAGNLEGYTF. The rearrangement joins TRBV27 to TRBJ1-2, with unresolved D. Germline V gives CDR1 MNHEY, CDR2 SMNVEV (reference sequence). V shed 9 bases and J shed 8 bases, with 22 bases lying between them. The length of the CDR3 is 14 residues.